Below, one T cell receptor (beta chain) is given with its context. Its antigen is unknown. Distinct nucleotide sequences in the sample also encode this CDR3. These data originate in a study of OX40 agonist ivuxolimab in advanced cancers. Study outcomes and limitations: With doses of 0.1 to 3.0 mg/kg, CD4+ and CD8+ blood T cells had undergone clonal expansion by week 6.

V lost 3 bases and J 0 bases, leaving 8 bases between the germline ends. Germline V gene lookup returns CDR1 SGHNT and CDR2 YENEEA. This CDR3 contains 14 residues. The data were produced by immunoSEQ multiplex PCR, yet TCRdb's version contains in-frame clones alone and is incomplete. Among some 80,000 clones listed, 75% to 90% were seen once. The clonotype was recovered from an adult with an advanced solid tumor such as melanoma, head and neck, liver or kidney cancer. The rearrangement joins TRBV11-3 to TRBJ1-1; D is possibly TRBD1 (5 bases). The sample here was CD4+ or CD8+ T cells sorted from blood, taken in a trial of the OX40 agonist ivuxolimab. The DNA for the CDR3 is TGTGCCAGCAGCTTGGGGGGACTGAACACTGAAGCTTTCTTT. Encoded protein: CASSLGGLNTEAFF.